This entry lists 9 T cell receptor beta chains sequenced from one sample in a study of T cell changes during pregnancy in multiple sclerosis. Assay: immunoSEQ multiplex PCR; the TCRdb copy retains only in-frame clones and omits some. This table has 65,000 to 85,000 clones, under 90% appearing once. Sample: peripheral blood, taken after pregnancy. These receptors were taken from a female donor in good health, enrolled as a control in a pregnancy study.

V gene TRBV7-2 combines with J gene TRBJ1-4; D remains ambiguous. In germline, CDR1 is SGHTA, CDR2 FQGNSA. The CDR3 extends over 15 amino acids. Trimming removed 5 bases from V and 4 bases from J, with 14 bases in between. CDR3 coding DNA: TGTGCCAGCAGCCCCGATGAGGGCGGTAATGAAAAACTGTTTTTT. This sequence encodes CASSPDEGGNEKLFF.

The chain is built from TRBV30 and TRBJ1-1; 10 bases fit TRBD1. Germline lookup yields CDR1 GTSNPN and CDR2 SVGIG (reference sequence). The CDR3 extends over 15 amino acids. Losses at the gene ends were 3 bases for V and 4 bases for J; bases not matched to a gene: 8. The CDR3 coding sequence is TGTGCCTGGAGAAACTCAGGACAGGGGGGCACTGAAGCTTTCTTT. Translated, it gives CAWRNSGQGGTEAFF.

The chain recombines TRBV10-2 with TRBJ2-7, with D perhaps matching TRBD1 (5 bases). Trimming cost V 0 bases and J 1 base, with 19 bases left between them. This CDR3 spans 18 amino acids. Germline loops: CDR1 WSHSY, CDR2 SAAADI. The CDR3 reads CASSESKLALQVSYEQYF. DNA of the CDR3: TGCGCCAGCAGTGAGTCGAAGTTAGCCCTACAGGTTTCCTACGAGCAGTACTTC.

This rearrangement joins TRBV18 to TRBJ2-1; D is perhaps TRBD1 (6 bases). This CDR3 region has 16 residues. The germline V gene encodes CDR1 KGHSH and CDR2 LQKENI. V was pared by 3 bases and J by 0 bases, with 12 bases between. DNA of the CDR3: TGTGCCAGCTCACCCGGGACACCTAACTCCTACAATGAGCAGTTCTTC. Its translation: CASSPGTPNSYNEQFF.

This clone has just a few counts. J is TRBJ1-5 and V is TRBV30; tentative D call: TRBD1 (5 bases). There are 13 residues in the CDR3. Germline V gene lookup returns CDR1 GTSNPN and CDR2 SVGIG (reference sequence). V lost 1 base, J lost 9 bases, and 13 bases lay in between. The CDR3 DNA reads as TGTGCCTGGAGTGCTAAGGGCCAGGGGCCCCAGCATTTT. Its translation: CAWSAKGQGPQHF.

This chain connects TRBV6-6 to TRBJ1-5; the D gene is possibly TRBD1 (6 bases). The V gene lost 7 bases and the J gene lost 3 bases, with 16 bases spanning the gap. CDR1 and CDR2 from the germline V gene are MNHNY and SVGAGI (reference sequence). This CDR3 contains 15 residues. CDR3 amino acids: CASKRRGYDNQPQHF. DNA of the CDR3: TGTGCCAGCAAGCGCAGGGGATACGACAATCAGCCCCAGCATTTT.

V usage is TRBV9 and J usage is TRBJ2-2; 12 bases agree with TRBD2. The V gene's germline CDR1 is SGDLS and CDR2 YYNGEE. V trimming: 0 bases; J trimming: 5 bases; junction bases outside the gene matches: 2. CDR3 length equals 16 residues. CDR3 region: CASSVGTSGITGELFF. The CDR3 bases are TGTGCCAGCAGCGTAGGGACTAGCGGGATTACCGGGGAGCTGTTTTTT.

The chain has TRBV9 and TRBJ2-5, with D perhaps TRBD2 (5 bases). The length of the CDR3 is 15 residues. The V end was cut by 1 base, the J end by 5 bases, with 15 bases between. Germline V gene data show CDR1 as SGDLS and CDR2 as YYNGEE. This chain's CDR3 is CASSVTSLFGETQYF. As DNA, the CDR3 is TGTGCCAGCAGCGTAACTAGTCTCTTTGGTGAGACCCAGTACTTC.

This chain joins TRBV6-5 and TRBJ1-2, with D perhaps matching TRBD1 (5 bases). V lost 0 bases to trimming and J lost 3 bases, with 14 bases between them. The CDR3 runs 16 residues. CDR1 and CDR2 from the germline V gene are MNHEY and SVGAGI. CDR3 in DNA: TGTGCCAGCAGTTACTCATCCGGGGGGTTCCACTATGGCTACACCTTC. Translation gives CASSYSSGGFHYGYTF.